The rows below give T cell receptor beta chains drawn from one sample of a study of Ad26.COV2.S vaccination and SARS-CoV-2 variants. TCRdb's copy holds only in-frame clones and misses some; the assay was immunoSEQ multiplex PCR. The sample gives approximately 97,000 clones, 80% of which show up once; approximately 15% is in the top ten. The sequencing here drew on peripheral blood, taken after recovery from COVID-19. These receptors came from a human donor who had recovered from COVID-19. Each CDR3 is given with its conserved first and last residue. D genes are given only for firm matches. The listing skips clone size in some rows; elsewhere it reads once, few, many or a size class.

- | TRBJ1-2 | once | TRBV2 | CASREGPAHGYTF | TGTGCCAGCAGGGAAGGGCCAGCCCATGGCTACACCTTC
- | TRBJ1-4 | once | TRBV9 | CASSPRESGEKLFF | TGTGCCAGCAGCCCCCGCGAGAGCGGGGAAAAACTGTTTTTT
- | TRBJ1-6 | - | TRBV6-6 | CASSYPGTASESPLHF | TGTGCCAGCAGTTACCCTGGGACGGCGTCGGAATCACCCCTCCACTTT
- | TRBJ1-5 | - | TRBV19 | CASSIDLGGRNNQPQHF | TGTGCCAGTAGTATAGATCTGGGGGGTAGGAACAATCAGCCCCAGCATTTT
TRBD1 | TRBJ1-5 | once | TRBV27 | CASSPRQGAGNQPQHF | TGTGCCAGCAGTCCCAGACAGGGGGCGGGGAATCAGCCCCAGCATTTT
TRBD2 | TRBJ2-7 | - | TRBV5-1 | CASSLSLAGGPSYEQYF | TGCGCCAGCAGCTTGTCTTTAGCGGGGGGGCCGTCCTACGAGCAGTACTTC
- | TRBJ1-1 | - | TRBV5-1 | CASSLDRSNTEAFF | TGCGCCAGCAGCTTGGACCGCTCGAACACTGAAGCTTTCTTT
- | TRBJ2-7 | - | TRBV19 | CASRDIYYEQYF | TGTGCCAGTCGGGACATATACTACGAGCAGTACTTC
- | TRBJ2-5 | - | TRBV5-1 | CASSVTFQETQYF | TGCGCCAGCAGCGTGACTTTCCAAGAGACCCAGTACTTC
- | TRBJ1-2 | - | TRBV12-3/TRBV12-4 | CASSLSRRGYTF | TGTGCCAGCAGTTTATCAAGGAGGGGCTACACCTTC
- | TRBJ1-1 | once | TRBV6-5 | CASSLRRLNTEAFF | TGTGCCAGCAGTCTACGACGTTTGAACACTGAAGCTTTCTTT
- | TRBJ2-7 | - | TRBV6-6 | CASSPPHPGRLSYEQYF | TGTGCCAGCAGTCCCCCGCATCCGGGGCGCCTTTCCTACGAGCAGTACTTC
- | TRBJ1-1 | few | TRBV7-9 | CASSLFDTEAFF | TGTGCCAGCAGCTTATTCGACACTGAAGCTTTCTTT
- | TRBJ1-6 | - | TRBV28 | CASSGVNSPLHF | TGTGCCAGCAGTGGGGTAAATTCACCCCTCCACTTT
TRBD1 | TRBJ1-6 | - | TRBV2 | CANSGQGYNSPLHF | TGTGCCAACAGCGGACAGGGCTATAATTCACCCCTCCACTTT
- | TRBJ1-1 | - | TRBV12-3/TRBV12-4 | CASLPTVGTEAFF | TGTGCCAGTCTTCCAACAGTGGGAACTGAAGCTTTCTTT
- | TRBJ1-5 | - | TRBV11-2 | CASSLDVNQPQHF | TGTGCCAGCAGCTTAGATGTCAATCAGCCCCAGCATTTT
- | TRBJ2-5 | few | TRBV7-2 | CASSFFFEETQYF | TGTGCCAGCAGCTTTTTTTTTGAAGAGACCCAGTACTTC
- | TRBJ1-2 | - | TRBV5-1 | CASSLGDYGYTF | TGCGCCAGCAGCTTGGGAGATTATGGCTACACCTTC
- | TRBJ2-5 | - | TRBV6-5 | CASSIGRVQETQYF | TGTGCCAGCAGTATAGGCAGGGTTCAAGAGACCCAGTACTTC
- | TRBJ1-5 | - | TRBV28 | CASSFSFARGRRVNQPQHF | TGTGCCAGCAGTTTTTCATTCGCTAGAGGGCGGAGGGTCAATCAGCCCCAGCATTTT
TRBD2 | TRBJ2-3 | - | TRBV4-3 | CASSQEHSGGPSTDTQYF | TGCGCCAGCAGCCAAGAACATAGCGGGGGGCCTAGCACAGATACGCAGTATTTT
- | TRBJ2-7 | - | TRBV7-2 | CASSLLAYEQYF | TGTGCCAGCAGCTTACTCGCCTACGAGCAGTACTTC
- | TRBJ2-6 | - | TRBV19 | CASSIGLRRGPSGANVLTF | TGTGCCAGTAGTATAGGCCTCAGGCGGGGACCCTCTGGGGCCAACGTCCTGACTTTC
TRBD1 | TRBJ1-2 | once | TRBV28 | CASTIGQVYGYTF | TGTGCCAGCACTATCGGACAGGTTTATGGCTACACCTTC
- | TRBJ2-3 | - | TRBV11-2 | CASSRGQDTQYF | TGTGCCAGCAGTAGGGGACAAGATACGCAGTATTTT
- | TRBJ2-3 | - | TRBV7-2 | CASTTYNADTQYF | TGTGCCAGCACCACGTATAACGCAGATACGCAGTATTTT
- | TRBJ1-1 | - | TRBV9 | CASSGQVNTEAFF | TGTGCCAGCAGCGGGCAGGTGAACACTGAAGCTTTCTTT
TRBD1 | TRBJ1-2 | - | TRBV5-5 | CASSHLTGDDGYTF | TGTGCCAGCAGCCACCTCACAGGGGACGATGGCTACACCTTC
- | TRBJ2-1 | once | TRBV28 | CASSFMGGRRAEQFF | TGTGCCAGCAGTTTCATGGGGGGGCGGCGGGCTGAGCAGTTCTTC
TRBD1 | TRBJ2-7 | - | TRBV13 | CASSSPIRQGRYEQYF | TGTGCCAGCAGCTCACCCATTCGACAGGGACGGTACGAGCAGTACTTC
TRBD2 | TRBJ2-3 | - | TRBV7-6 | CASSRAGLGTDTQYF | TGTGCCAGCAGCCGAGCGGGGCTGGGCACAGATACGCAGTATTTT
- | TRBJ2-3 | - | TRBV5-6 | CASSFADTQYF | TGTGCCAGCAGCTTTGCGGATACGCAGTATTTT
- | TRBJ1-3 | few | TRBV12-5 | CASGQPSGNTIYF | TGTGCTAGTGGCCAGCCCTCTGGAAACACCATATATTTT
- | TRBJ2-1 | - | TRBV4-1 | CASSQDHSRYNEQFF | TGCGCCAGCAGCCAAGATCACTCAAGGTACAATGAGCAGTTCTTC
TRBD2 | TRBJ2-2 | - | TRBV2 | CASNERGLEDGELFF | TGTGCCAGCAACGAAAGGGGACTAGAGGACGGGGAGCTGTTTTTT
TRBD2 | TRBJ2-3 | - | TRBV27 | CASSKRGTSGALKTDTQYF | TGTGCCAGCAGTAAAAGGGGGACTAGCGGGGCCCTTAAAACAGATACGCAGTATTTT
TRBD1 | TRBJ2-6 | - | TRBV18 | CASSPQGDPGANVLTF | TGTGCCAGCTCACCCCAGGGGGACCCTGGGGCCAACGTCCTGACTTTC
- | TRBJ2-2 | - | TRBV5-1 | CASSSGSGELFF | TGCGCCAGCAGCTCCGGGTCCGGGGAGCTGTTTTTT
- | TRBJ2-1 | - | TRBV29-1 | CSVLYNEQFF | TGCAGCGTCCTATACAATGAGCAGTTCTTC
TRBD2 | TRBJ2-2 | - | TRBV3-1/TRBV3-2 | CASSPPLTSGGRPVVGELFF | TGTGCCAGCAGCCCCCCTCTGACTAGCGGGGGCCGGCCGGTTGTCGGGGAGCTGTTTTTT
- | TRBJ1-2 | - | TRBV27 | CASSLGRTDGYTF | TGTGCCAGCAGTTTGGGACGGACCGATGGCTACACCTTC
- | TRBJ1-5 | few | TRBV28 | CASRGSNQPQHF | TGTGCCAGCAGGGGAAGCAATCAGCCCCAGCATTTT
- | TRBJ2-2 | - | TRBV6-6 | CASSSTWLNTGELFF | TGTGCCAGCAGTTCGACATGGTTGAACACCGGGGAGCTGTTTTTT
- | TRBJ1-2 | - | TRBV11-1 | CASSPQGGNYGYTF | TGTGCCAGCAGCCCACAGGGAGGAAACTATGGCTACACCTTC
TRBD2 | TRBJ2-4 | - | TRBV10-3 | CAISELRGGSKNIQYF | TGTGCCATCAGTGAATTACGGGGGGGCTCAAAAAACATTCAGTACTTC